These 32 T cell receptor beta chains came from one sample sequenced in a study of control samples from healthy donors and cancer patients. Clones were read by immunoSEQ multiplex PCR, and TCRdb kept only the in-frame ones, dropping some. There are fewer than 200,000 clones in the sample; almost 90% occur only once, and 1.3% to 1.5% lies in the top ten. The sample was blood. All receptors come from a woman in her 50s in good health.

The chain couples TRBV6-5 to TRBJ1-3, with a weak D call TRBD1 (5 bases). Deletions cut 3 bases from V and 0 bases from J, with 12 bases between. The CDR3 is made up of 16 amino acids. Looked up from germline, CDR1 is MNHEY and CDR2 is SVGAGI. The CDR3 protein is CASSYSQGPSGNTIYF. The CDR3 nucleotides are TGTGCCAGCAGTTATTCCCAGGGACCCTCTGGAAACACCATATATTTT.

This chain links TRBV6-5 with TRBJ1-3, with TRBD1 matching over 7 bases. This CDR3 has 13 amino acids. Germline CDR1 MNHEY, CDR2 SVGAGI. The trim removed 7 bases at V and 2 bases at J, leaving 2 bases unmatched. The CDR3 region is CASIDRAGNTIYF. In DNA form, the CDR3 reads TGTGCCAGCATCGACAGGGCTGGAAACACCATATATTTT.

The chain recombines TRBV19 with TRBJ1-3; D ambiguous. Germline assignment: CDR1 LNHDA and CDR2 SQIVND (reference sequence). Trimming removed 9 bases at V and 0 bases at J, with 9 bases between. CDR3 size: 13 residues. CDR3 in amino acids: CASTPYSGNTIYF. DNA for the CDR3: TGTGCCAGCACACCGTACTCTGGAAACACCATATATTTT.

V and J are TRBV11-2 and TRBJ1-2; possible D gene TRBD1, 5 bases. Trimming took 3 bases from V and 7 from J, leaving 15 bases between them. In germline, CDR1 is SGHAT, CDR2 FQNNGV. The CDR3 spans 14 residues. CDR3: CASSFGTGGGGYTF. The CDR3 bases are TGTGCCAGCAGCTTCGGGACCGGGGGGGGTGGCTACACCTTC.

This clone was observed a few times. The rearrangement joins TRBV5-6 to TRBJ2-2; 7 bases agree with TRBD2. Per the germline V gene, CDR1 is SGHDT and CDR2 is YYEEEE. This CDR3 contains 15 residues. With V trimmed by 4 bases and J by 5 bases, 8 bases remained unmatched. The CDR3 DNA reads as TGTGCCAGCAGCAGAATGGCGGGAGCTACCGGGGAGCTGTTTTTT. Its protein is CASSRMAGATGELFF.

The rearrangement links TRBV10-3 to TRBJ1-1; TRBD1 agrees at 7 bases. J was trimmed by 1 base and V by 6 bases; bases with no gene match: 5. This CDR3 region has 14 residues. CDR1 is ENHRY and CDR2 is SYGVKD in the germline V gene. CDR3 DNA: TGTGCCATCAGGCGAGGGGACAGGAACACTGAAGCTTTCTTT. Residues: CAIRRGDRNTEAFF.

The J gene is TRBJ2-7, the V gene TRBV4-2; TRBD1 matches 8 bases. Germline CDR1 LGHNA, CDR2 YNFKEQ. CDR3 length: 16 amino acids. J gave up 1 base and V 2 bases, and 7 bases lay outside the gene matches. CDR3 nucleotide sequence: TGTGCCAGCAGCCAAAGCTCCGGGACAGGTTCCTACGAGCAGTACTTC. Translating it yields CASSQSSGTGSYEQYF.

The chain uses TRBV19 and TRBJ2-7; TRBD1 agrees at 10 bases. J was trimmed by 2 bases and V by 6 bases; bases with no gene match: 10. Looked up from germline, CDR1 is LNHDA and CDR2 is SQIVND (reference sequence). The CDR3 spans 16 residues. Written as DNA, the CDR3 is TGTGCCAGTAGCCGAGGGACAGGGGCGCTCACCTACGAGCAGTACTTC. Its translation is CASSRGTGALTYEQYF.

The chain joins TRBV7-2 to TRBJ1-5; a possible D gene is TRBD1 (5 bases). The length of the CDR3 is 15 residues. CDR1 and CDR2 (germline): SGHTA, FQGNSA. V shed 1 base and J shed 1 base, with 8 bases lying between them. CDR3 DNA: TGTGCCAGCAGCTTAGGTGGGGGGAGCAATCAGCCCCAGCATTTT. The encoded protein is CASSLGGGSNQPQHF.

V and J are TRBV5-4 and TRBJ2-7; D may be TRBD2 (6 bases). The CDR3 sequence is 12 residues long. V was pared by 4 bases and J by 4 bases, with 9 bases between. The germline V gene encodes CDR1 SGHNT and CDR2 YYREEE (reference sequence). This CDR3 is CASSSGPYEQYF. The CDR3 region has the DNA TGTGCCAGCAGCAGCGGGCCTTACGAGCAGTACTTC.

The V call is TRBV6-5, the J call TRBJ1-2; 8 bases agree with TRBD1. The CDR3 totals 13 residues. V dropped 11 bases and J dropped 2; count of bases not matched to a gene: 7. Germline assignment: CDR1 MNHEY and CDR2 SVGAGI. The CDR3 DNA follows: TGTGCCTCCGGGTGGGACAGGAACTATGGCTACACCTTC. It codes for CASGWDRNYGYTF.

The rearrangement links TRBV18 to TRBJ2-5, with 8 bases matching TRBD1. Germline V gene data show CDR1 as KGHSH and CDR2 as LQKENI. The CDR3 contains 13 residues. With 5 bases clipped from V and 4 bases from J, the junction kept 3 bases outside the gene matches. This chain's CDR3 is CASSLTGAETQYF. The CDR3 DNA sequence: TGTGCCAGCTCATTGACAGGGGCAGAGACCCAGTACTTC.

In nucleotides, the CDR3 is TGTGCCAGCAGCGTAGCGGACGGTAGCTCCTACGAGCAGTACTTC. Amino acid sequence: CASSVADGSSYEQYF. The rearrangement uses TRBV9 and TRBJ2-7; no firm D call. Trimming removed 0 bases at V and 0 bases at J, with 10 bases between. The CDR3 extends over 15 amino acids. From germline, CDR1 is SGDLS and CDR2 YYNGEE.

This clone was detected a few times. The rearrangement links TRBV7-2 to TRBJ2-5, with 7 positions matching TRBD2. This CDR3 region has 14 residues. The germline V gene has CDR1 SGHTA and CDR2 FQGNSA. Trimming cost V 5 bases and J 3 bases; bases outside gene matches: 6. CDR3 protein: CASSPGLSEETQYF. The CDR3, as DNA: TGTGCCAGCAGCCCGGGACTATCAGAAGAGACCCAGTACTTC. Complete variable domain (other parts from reference TRBV7-2 and TRBJ2-5): GAGVSQSPSNKVTEKGKDVELRCDPISGHTALYWYRQSLGQGLEFLIYFQGNSAPDKSGLPSDRFSAERTGGSVSTLTIQRTQQEDSAVYLCASSPGLSEETQYFGPGTRLLVL.

The rearrangement uses TRBV3-1 (or the pseudogene TRBV3-2) and TRBJ1-1, with 8 bases fitting TRBD1. This CDR3 region has 13 residues. Germline V lookup: CDR1 LGHDT, CDR2 YNNKEL (reference sequence). The V gene end was trimmed by 4 bases and the J gene end by 5 bases; junction bases not matched to a gene: 3. The CDR3, as DNA: TGTGCCAGCAGCCTCACAGGGGGAACTGAAGCTTTCTTT. Translation gives CASSLTGGTEAFF.

J is TRBJ1-1 and V is TRBV6-5; D unclear. V was cut by 6 bases and J by 5 bases, with 13 bases left in between. Germline lookup yields CDR1 MNHEY and CDR2 SVGAGI. The CDR3 contains 13 residues. The CDR3 spells CASRPQTETEAFF. Written as DNA, the CDR3 is TGTGCCAGCAGGCCTCAAACAGAAACTGAAGCTTTCTTT.

This clone appeared a few times. This chain joins TRBV4-1 and TRBJ1-5; unclear D gene. Trimming shortened V by 1 base and J by 4 bases, and 5 bases separated the two germline ends. Germline V gene data show CDR1 as MGHRA and CDR2 as YSYEKL. CDR3 length: 13 residues. The CDR3 DNA sequence: TGCGCCAGCAGCCAAGCCCCGAATCAGCCCCAGCATTTT. The encoded protein is CASSQAPNQPQHF.

J is TRBJ1-6 and V is TRBV30; TRBD1 is a possible D gene (6 bases). From germline, CDR1 is GTSNPN and CDR2 SVGIG (reference sequence). The V and J ends lost 0 bases and 7 bases respectively, with 13 bases between them. The CDR3 spans 15 residues. CDR3 DNA sequence: TGTGCCTGGAGTGTAGGGTACAGGGAGAATTCACCCCTCCACTTT. Residues: CAWSVGYRENSPLHF.

The V call is TRBV30, the J call TRBJ1-6, with 7 nucleotides matching TRBD1. V lost 0 bases, J lost 4 bases, and 0 bases stayed unmatched. Germline CDR1 is GTSNPN and CDR2 is SVGIG (reference sequence). This CDR3 has 14 residues. The CDR3 loop reads CAWSVQGYNSPLHF. CDR3 DNA: TGTGCCTGGAGTGTACAGGGGTATAATTCACCCCTCCACTTT.

The chain couples TRBV5-1 to TRBJ2-7, with 7 bases fitting TRBD1. This CDR3 is 15 amino acids long. Germline V CDR1 and CDR2: SGHRS, YFSETQ. The trim removed 4 bases at V and 2 bases at J, leaving 9 bases unmatched. The CDR3 nucleotides read TGCGCCAGCAGCCTGGAAGGGGACAGTACCTACGAGCAGTACTTC. Translated: CASSLEGDSTYEQYF. The variable domain in full, completed from reference TRBV5-1 and TRBJ2-7, reads KAGVTQTPRYLIKTRGQQVTLSCSPISGHRSVSWYQQTPGQGLQFLFEYFSETQRNKGNFPGRFSGRQFSNSRSEMNVSTLELGDSALYLCASSLEGDSTYEQYFGPGTRLTVT.

This chain links TRBV11-2 with TRBJ1-2, with D hard to call. The CDR3 has 13 amino acids. Germline values: CDR1 SGHAT, CDR2 FQNNGV. The ends were cut back, 1 base at V and 14 bases at J, with 17 bases in the middle. The CDR3 DNA reads as TGTGCCAGCAGCTTAGGGGCCATGGTTGGAGGGACCTTC. Translation: CASSLGAMVGGTF.

V gene TRBV3-1 (or the pseudogene TRBV3-2) combines with J gene TRBJ2-5; 7 bases are shared with TRBD1. The CDR3 is 16 residues long. V shed 3 bases and J 4 bases; nucleotides not matched to a gene: 11. Germline CDR1 reads LGHDT; CDR2 reads YNNKEL (reference sequence). The CDR3: CASSHPTTGLRETQYF. The CDR3 DNA reads TGTGCCAGCAGCCACCCCACGACAGGGTTGCGAGAGACCCAGTACTTC.

This chain links TRBV11-2 with TRBJ2-1, with D possibly matching TRBD1 (5 bases). From germline, CDR1 is SGHAT and CDR2 FQNNGV. The V end lost 2 bases, the J end lost 0 bases, and 14 bases lay between the germline ends. This CDR3 contains 17 residues. CDR3 residues: CASSLTLTTVSYNEQFF. CDR3 bases: TGTGCCAGCAGCTTAACGCTGACGACAGTCTCCTACAATGAGCAGTTCTTC.

This chain links TRBV25-1 with TRBJ1-1, with 7 bases matching TRBD1. V shed 6 bases and J 8 bases; nucleotides not matched to a gene: 21. CDR1 is MGHDK and CDR2 is SYGVNS in the germline V gene. The CDR3 has 17 amino acids. The CDR3 loop reads CASRGTWGDRALQEAFF. The CDR3 coding sequence is TGTGCCAGCAGGGGAACCTGGGGGGACAGAGCTTTACAAGAAGCTTTCTTT.

V is TRBV4-2 and J is TRBJ2-1; D may be TRBD2 (7 bases). V gave up 0 bases and J gave up 6 bases, with 12 bases separating them. Germline V gene data show CDR1 as LGHNA and CDR2 as YNFKEQ. CDR3 length equals 15 residues. The DNA of the CDR3 is TGTGCCAGCAGCCAAGACGGGGGGCGGTTCAATGAGCAGTTCTTC. Its protein is CASSQDGGRFNEQFF.

The chain has TRBV11-1 and TRBJ1-1, with D possibly TRBD1 on 6 matching bases. The CDR3 has 14 amino acids. The V gene lost 1 base and the J gene lost 6 bases, with 12 bases spanning the gap. CDR1 SGHAT and CDR2 FQDESV come from the germline V gene (reference sequence). The CDR3: CASSLESRGAEAFF. Written as DNA, the CDR3 is TGTGCCAGCAGCTTAGAAAGCAGGGGCGCTGAAGCTTTCTTT.

The chain links TRBV19 to TRBJ1-6; maybe TRBD1 (6 bases). CDR1 LNHDA and CDR2 SQIVND come from the germline V gene (reference sequence). V was clipped by 3 bases and J by 9 bases, with 15 bases between them. The CDR3 runs to 15 residues. The CDR3 loop is CASSIGQRFGSPLHF. For the CDR3, the DNA is TGTGCCAGTAGTATCGGACAGCGGTTTGGTTCACCCCTCCACTTT.

This clone has a handful of counts. V gene TRBV19 combines with J gene TRBJ1-2; D is unclear. The CDR3 consists of 14 residues. Germline-derived CDR1 and CDR2 are LNHDA and SQIVND (reference sequence). Trimming took 3 bases from V and 0 from J, leaving 8 bases between them. DNA of the CDR3: TGTGCCAGTAGTATTGGCCAGGCTAACTATGGCTACACCTTC. Translation: CASSIGQANYGYTF.

J is TRBJ1-6 and V is TRBV6-1; D ambiguous. The V gene lost 2 bases and the J gene lost 13 bases, with 15 bases spanning the gap. The CDR3 extends over 14 amino acids. Germline lookup yields CDR1 MNHNS and CDR2 SASEGT. The CDR3 region is CASSEFPAPRPLHF. CDR3 DNA sequence: TGTGCCAGCAGTGAATTCCCGGCTCCTCGGCCCCTCCACTTT.

This chain links TRBV28 with TRBJ1-5; possible D gene TRBD1, 6 bases. Germline V CDR1 and CDR2: MDHEN, SYDVKM. There are 13 residues in the CDR3. V lost 11 bases, J lost 0 bases, and 11 bases lay in between. The CDR3 reads CALGGHSNQPQHF. CDR3 in DNA: TGTGCCCTAGGGGGACATAGCAATCAGCCCCAGCATTTT. The full variable domain, its missing parts supplied by reference TRBV28 and TRBJ1-5, is DVKVTQSSRYLVKRTGEKVFLECVQDMDHENMFWYRQDPGLGLRLIYFSYDVKMKEKGDIPEGYSVSREKKERFSLILESASTNQTSMYLCALGGHSNQPQHFGDGTRLSIL.

V gene TRBV10-3 combines with J gene TRBJ1-1; D is unclear. Trimming pared 0 bases from V and 11 bases from J, leaving 19 bases between. The CDR3 is 15 residues long. Germline V lookup: CDR1 ENHRY, CDR2 SYGVKD. The chain's CDR3 is CAISESRGPEVFAFF. DNA of the CDR3: TGTGCCATCAGTGAGTCACGCGGCCCCGAGGTGTTCGCTTTCTTT.

V and J are TRBV6-5 and TRBJ2-5; D may be TRBD1 (6 bases). Trimming left V 0 bases short and J 2 bases short, with 10 bases between. This CDR3 spans 15 amino acids. CDR1 is MNHEY and CDR2 is SVGAGI in the germline V gene. The CDR3, as DNA: TGTGCCAGCAGTTACTCGGCGGACAGACAAGAGACCCAGTACTTC. Protein sequence: CASSYSADRQETQYF.